Presented here are 25 T cell receptor beta chains from one specimen sequenced in a study of blood T cells in healthy people across ages. A second roughly 6 to 12 cycle PCR used barcoded and J-beta primers. TCRdb independently ran MiXCR on the 5' RACE reads; one entry per CDR3 protein. The sample yields 850,000 to 950,000 distinct CDR3 sequences, 29% seen once. The sequenced sample consisted of blood. All receptors derive from a woman older than 75 in good health.

In its sample, this clonotype was seen many times. The chain uses TRBV6-2 or TRBV6-3 and TRBJ2-1; 7 nucleotides agree with TRBD2. V shed 6 bases, J shed 12 bases, and the junction held 17 bases outside the gene matches. Germline CDR1 is MNHEY and CDR2 is SVGEGT. This CDR3 contains 15 residues. The DNA of the CDR3 is TGTGCCAGCAGACGCAGCGGGGTTAACCCCAAGGGGCAGTTCTTC. Translation: CASRRSGVNPKGQFF.

A word on this clonotype: Possible read error: a much larger clone is one base away. The rearrangement links TRBV4-1 to TRBJ2-7; D remains ambiguous. Germline CDR1 and CDR2: MGHRA and YSYEKL. This CDR3 spans 13 amino acids. CDR3 nucleotides: TGCGCCAGCAGCCACCCAAGGGCCTACGAGCAGGACTTC. This sequence encodes CASSHPRAYEQDF.

Points on this clonotype: This could be a read error, since a much larger clone is one nucleotide away. The V gene is TRBV20-1, the J gene TRBJ2-5; D unclear. The CDR3 length is 10 residues. Germline V CDR1 and CDR2: DFQATT, SNEGSKA (reference sequence). V was pared by 6 bases and J by 11 bases, with 13 bases between. CDR3 residues: CSAEPHEQYF. CDR3 sequence (DNA): TGCAGTGCCGAGCCCCATGAGCAGTACTTC.

CDR3: CASSEGQGGRDEQFF. The CDR3 nucleotides read TGCGCCAGCAGCGAAGGACAGGGGGGTCGGGATGAGCAGTTCTTC. The V gene is TRBV5-1, the J gene TRBJ2-1, with TRBD1 matching over 10 bases. CDR1 SGHRS and CDR2 YFSETQ come from the germline V gene. The CDR3 spans 15 residues. The ends lost 4 bases at V and 8 bases at J; junction bases unmatched: 9.

Notes on this clonotype: At one boundary the junction diverges from the germline segment, which might be a read error. V usage is TRBV20-1 and J usage is TRBJ2-7; 10 bases agree with TRBD1. CDR3 length: 13 residues. CDR1 and CDR2 from the germline V gene are DFQATT and SNEGSKA (reference sequence). CDR3 bases: TGCAGTGCTAGCGGGACAGGGGTCGGCGAGCGGTACTTC. This sequence encodes CSASGTGVGERYF.

This clonotype was picked up many times. CDR3 in amino acids: CASSPAGTSGGETQYF. CDR3 DNA sequence: TGTGCCAGCAGTCCCGCCGGGACTAGCGGGGGTGAGACCCAGTACTTC. The V call is TRBV12-3 or TRBV12-4, the J call TRBJ2-5; 14 nucleotides agree with TRBD2. The CDR3 consists of 16 residues. J lost 5 bases, V lost 5 bases, and 7 bases had no gene match.

About this clonotype: With a much larger clone just one base away, this may be a read error. This rearrangement joins TRBV10-3 to TRBJ2-7; 8 bases map to TRBD1. Trimming cost V 6 bases and J 9 bases; bases outside gene matches: 13. CDR3 length equals 14 residues. The germline gives CDR1 ENHRY, CDR2 SYGVKD. CDR3 nucleotides: TGTGCCATCAGGGGGACAGGCTCTCCCGGTTGGCAGTACTTC. This encodes CAIRGTGSPGWQYF.

This clonotype occurred many times. This chain links TRBV12-3 or TRBV12-4 with TRBJ2-1; maybe TRBD2 (5 bases). The V end lost 2 bases, the J end lost 10 bases, and 12 bases lay between the germline ends. The CDR3 is 13 amino acids. The CDR3 spells CASSLPLSGEQFF. In nucleotides, the CDR3 is TGTGCCAGCAGTTTACCCTTATCGGGGGAGCAGTTCTTC.

Ten or more counts support this clonotype. The chain employs TRBV3-1 and TRBJ2-3; TRBD2 matches 10 bases. CDR3 size: 14 residues. Germline loops: CDR1 LGHDT, CDR2 YNNKEL (reference sequence). V was clipped by 5 bases and J by 4 bases; unmatched bases: 3. Written as DNA, the CDR3 is TGTGCCAGCAGCGGGACTAGCGAAGCAGATACGCAGTATTTT. Protein product: CASSGTSEADTQYF.

A word on this clonotype: A single base separates this from a much larger clone, so it may be a read error. This sequence joins TRBV12-3 or TRBV12-4 and TRBJ2-3, with 7 bases aligning to TRBD2. The junction had 13 bases not matched to a gene; V was cut back by 3 bases and J by 10 bases. The CDR3 consists of 15 residues. CDR3 nucleotides: TGTGCCAGCAGTTTCCGAGGACTAGTATCTGATGCGCAGTATTTT. Its translation: CASSFRGLVSDAQYF.

The gene calls are TRBV27 and TRBJ2-1; D possibly corresponds to TRBD1 (7 bases). Per the germline V gene, CDR1 is MNHEY and CDR2 is SMNVEV (reference sequence). Trimming stripped 5 bases from V and 3 bases from J, with 14 bases between. The CDR3 spans 15 residues. This CDR3 is CASSPQGGGYNEQFF. CDR3 nucleotide sequence: TGTGCCAGCAGTCCGCAGGGGGGAGGCTACAATGAGCAGTTCTTC.

This clonotype has only a few counts. The chain uses TRBV30 and TRBJ2-3; TRBD2 agrees at 14 bases. The V gene end was trimmed by 2 bases and the J gene end by 5 bases; junction bases not matched to a gene: 12. Germline CDR1 GTSNPN, CDR2 SVGIG (reference sequence). This CDR3 comprises 18 residues. Here the CDR3 reads CAWSTTSTGLAGGDTQYF. CDR3 nucleotides: TGTGCCTGGAGTACGACTTCCACAGGACTAGCGGGGGGAGATACGCAGTATTTT.

This clonotype turned up a few times. The chain uses TRBV20-1 and TRBJ2-7; 10 bases are shared with TRBD1. Germline V gene sequence: CDR1 DFQATT, CDR2 SNEGSKA (reference sequence). The CDR3 is 15 amino acids. V trimming: 1 base; J trimming: 3 bases; junction bases outside the gene matches: 6. DNA of the CDR3: TGCAGTGCTAGAGGTATGGGACAGGGGTACTACGAGCAGTACTTC. This gives the protein CSARGMGQGYYEQYF.

J is TRBJ1-6 and V is TRBV27; D possibly corresponds to TRBD1 (6 bases). There are 15 residues in the CDR3. Germline CDR1 and CDR2: MNHEY and SMNVEV (reference sequence). Trimming cost V 2 bases and J 7 bases, with 12 bases left between them. CDR3 DNA sequence: TGTGCCAGCAGTTTAATCGGGGGCGGGAATTCACCCCTCCACTTT. This translates into CASSLIGGGNSPLHF.

This clonotype occurred once. The genes are TRBV12-5 and TRBJ1-1; a possible D gene is TRBD1 (5 bases). This CDR3 has 14 residues. V lost 3 bases and J 4 bases, leaving 12 bases between the germline ends. The germline V gene encodes CDR1 LGHNT and CDR2 FRNRAP. The CDR3: CASGLRERGTEAFF. The CDR3 nucleotides are TGTGCTAGTGGTTTAAGGGAGAGGGGCACTGAAGCTTTCTTT.

The J gene is TRBJ1-2, the V gene TRBV5-1, with D unclear. V was pared by 4 bases and J by 14 bases, with 21 bases between. CDR3 length equals 13 residues. From germline, CDR1 is SGHRS and CDR2 YFSETQ. The chain's CDR3 is CASSQQRTASKTF. The DNA of the CDR3 is TGCGCCAGCAGCCAGCAACGGACCGCTTCGAAGACCTTC.

Only a few counts were recorded for this clonotype. This sequence joins TRBV7-2 and TRBJ2-3; TRBD2 matches at 13 bases. CDR1 is SGHTA, CDR2 FQGNSA, per germline. The CDR3 sequence is 19 residues long. V was pared by 2 bases and J by 1 base, with 9 bases of the junction left unmatched. CDR3 in amino acids: CASSLFGLAGALGTDTQYF. The CDR3 DNA reads TGTGCCAGCAGCTTATTCGGACTAGCGGGGGCCCTTGGCACAGATACGCAGTATTTT.

This clonotype was counted only a few times. This could be a read error, since a much larger clone is one nucleotide away. V is TRBV7-2 and J is TRBJ2-7; D unclear. The CDR3 runs to 15 residues. Trimming left V 5 bases short and J 1 base short, with 15 bases between. Germline assignment: CDR1 SGHTA and CDR2 FQGNSA. CDR3 protein: CASSIFTGLSYEQYF. DNA of the CDR3: TGTGCCAGCAGCATATTCACTGGTTTGTCCTACGAGCAGTACTTC. Supplemented by reference TRBV7-2 and TRBJ2-7, the full variable domain reads GAGVSQSPSNKVTEKGKDVELRCDPISGHTALYWYRQSLGQGLEFLIYFQGNSAPDKSGLPSDRFSAERTGGSVSTLTIQRTQQEDSAVYLCASSIFTGLSYEQYFGPGTRLTVT.

Of note for this clonotype: This could be a read error, since a much larger clone is one nucleotide away. The CDR3: CSARATGSGTEAFF. In DNA form, the CDR3 reads TGCAGTGCTAGAGCTACAGGGAGTGGCACTGAAGCTTTCTTT. V and J are TRBV20-1 and TRBJ1-1, with D perhaps TRBD1 (6 bases). The CDR3 spans 14 residues. The germline V gene encodes CDR1 DFQATT and CDR2 SNEGSKA (reference sequence). V was pared by 1 base and J by 4 bases, with 13 bases between.

This chain links TRBV7-9 with TRBJ2-7; D not resolved. The V gene lost 1 base and the J gene lost 3 bases, with 7 bases spanning the gap. The CDR3 contains 13 residues. The germline CDR1 and CDR2 sequences are SEHNR and FQNEAQ (reference sequence). The CDR3 DNA reads as TGTGCCAGCAGCTTAGAATGGAGCTACGAGCAGTACTTC. Its translation is CASSLEWSYEQYF.

This clonotype was counted between two and nine times. This may come from a read error, since a much larger clone is one base off. The genes are TRBV7-2 and TRBJ2-7, with D unclear. Germline-derived CDR1 and CDR2 are SGHTA and FQGNSA. The CDR3 extends over 15 amino acids. Between the trimmed V and J ends, which lost 1 base and 4 bases, there was a span of 14 bases. The CDR3 DNA is TGTGCCAGCAGCTTAGGGGCAGGATCCTGGTACGAGCAGTACTTC. Its translation: CASSLGAGSWYEQYF.

This clonotype was picked up many times. V gene TRBV7-2 combines with J gene TRBJ2-7; no clear D gene. This CDR3 is 12 amino acids long. CDR1 and CDR2 (germline): SGHTA, FQGNSA. V was clipped by 3 bases and J by 4 bases, with 7 bases between them. CDR3 in amino acids: CASSFNVYEQYF. CDR3 DNA: TGTGCCAGCAGCTTTAACGTATACGAGCAGTACTTC.

In this sample, this clonotype turned up many times. This chain uses TRBV29-1 with TRBJ2-1, with D possibly TRBD2 on 5 matching bases. The germline V gene encodes CDR1 SQVTM and CDR2 ANQGSEA. This CDR3 contains 16 residues. V shed 4 bases and J shed 1 base, with 17 bases lying between them. CDR3 residues: CSVGNKLAGSYNEQFF. The CDR3 nucleotides read TGCAGCGTTGGGAATAAGCTTGCGGGTTCCTACAATGAGCAGTTCTTC.

For this clonotype: A much larger clone differs from this one at a single base, so this may be a read error. The rearrangement joins TRBV20-1 to TRBJ1-2, with 9 bases matching TRBD1. The CDR3 is 12 residues long. The V gene's germline CDR1 is DFQATT and CDR2 SNEGSKA (reference sequence). Here the CDR3 reads CRAITGGEGYTF. The CDR3 DNA reads as TGCAGGGCTATTACAGGGGGCGAAGGCTACACCTTC.

The sample holds many counts of this clonotype. For the CDR3, the DNA is TGCGCCAGCAGCTCGCATGAGTGGGGGCAGGCGAACACTGAAGCTTTCTTT. Protein sequence: CASSSHEWGQANTEAFF. The rearrangement joins TRBV5-1 to TRBJ1-1, with D possibly matching TRBD1 (6 bases). Germline CDR1 reads SGHRS; CDR2 reads YFSETQ. This CDR3 is built from 17 residues. V shed 3 bases and J shed 1 base, with 19 bases lying between them.